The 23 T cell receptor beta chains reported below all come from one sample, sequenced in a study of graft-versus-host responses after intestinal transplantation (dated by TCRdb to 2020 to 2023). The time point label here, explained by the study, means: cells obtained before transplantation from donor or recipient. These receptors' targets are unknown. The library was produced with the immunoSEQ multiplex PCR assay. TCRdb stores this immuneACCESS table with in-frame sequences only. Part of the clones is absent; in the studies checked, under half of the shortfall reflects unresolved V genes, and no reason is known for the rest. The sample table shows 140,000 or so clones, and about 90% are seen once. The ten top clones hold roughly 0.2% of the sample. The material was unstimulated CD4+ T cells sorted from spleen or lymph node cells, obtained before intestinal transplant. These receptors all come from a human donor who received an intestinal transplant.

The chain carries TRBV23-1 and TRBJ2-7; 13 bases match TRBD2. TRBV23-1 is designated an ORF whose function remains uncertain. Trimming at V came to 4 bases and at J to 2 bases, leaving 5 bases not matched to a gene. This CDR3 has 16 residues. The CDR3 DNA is TGCGCCAGCAGTCCTGGGACTAGCGGGGCCCCCTACGAGCAGTACTTC. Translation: CASSPGTSGAPYEQYF.

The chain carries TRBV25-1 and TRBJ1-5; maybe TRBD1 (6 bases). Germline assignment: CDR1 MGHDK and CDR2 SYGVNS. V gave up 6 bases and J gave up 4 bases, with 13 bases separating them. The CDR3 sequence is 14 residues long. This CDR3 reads CASSPRQANQPQHF. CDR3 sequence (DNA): TGTGCCAGCAGCCCAAGACAGGCAAATCAGCCCCAGCATTTT. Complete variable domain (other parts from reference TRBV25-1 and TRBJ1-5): EADIYQTPRYLVIGTGKKITLECSQTMGHDKMYWYQQDPGMELHLIHYSYGVNSTEKGDLSSESTVSRIRTEHFPLTLESARPSHTSQYLCASSPRQANQPQHFGDGTRLSIL.

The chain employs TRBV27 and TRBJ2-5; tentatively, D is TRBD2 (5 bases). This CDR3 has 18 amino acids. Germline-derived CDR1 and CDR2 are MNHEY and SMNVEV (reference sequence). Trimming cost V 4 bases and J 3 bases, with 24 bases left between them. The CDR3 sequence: CASSSPSRRNPGKETQYF. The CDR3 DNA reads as TGTGCCAGCAGTTCTCCCTCTCGGCGTAATCCGGGGAAAGAGACCCAGTACTTC.

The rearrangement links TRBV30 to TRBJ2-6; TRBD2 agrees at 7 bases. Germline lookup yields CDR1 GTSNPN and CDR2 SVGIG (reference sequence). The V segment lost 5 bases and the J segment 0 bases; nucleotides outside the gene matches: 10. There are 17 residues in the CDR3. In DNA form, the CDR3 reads TGTGCCTGGGGCCGCGGGGGTTTTTCCTCTGGGGCCAACGTCCTGACTTTC. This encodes CAWGRGGFSSGANVLTF.

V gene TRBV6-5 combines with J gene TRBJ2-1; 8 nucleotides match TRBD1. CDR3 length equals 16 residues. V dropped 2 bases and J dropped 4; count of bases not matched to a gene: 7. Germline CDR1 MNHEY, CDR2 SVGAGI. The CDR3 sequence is CASSYRGTGGYNEQFF. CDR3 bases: TGTGCCAGCAGTTACAGGGGGACAGGCGGATACAATGAGCAGTTCTTC.

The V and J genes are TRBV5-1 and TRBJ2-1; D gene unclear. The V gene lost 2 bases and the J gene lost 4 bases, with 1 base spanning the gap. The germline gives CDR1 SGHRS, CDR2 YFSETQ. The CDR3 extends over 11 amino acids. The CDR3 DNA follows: TGCGCCAGCAGCTTTTACAATGAGCAGTTCTTC. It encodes CASSFYNEQFF. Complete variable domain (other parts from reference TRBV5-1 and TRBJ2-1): KAGVTQTPRYLIKTRGQQVTLSCSPISGHRSVSWYQQTPGQGLQFLFEYFSETQRNKGNFPGRFSGRQFSNSRSEMNVSTLELGDSALYLCASSFYNEQFFGPGTRLTVL.

The CDR3 region is CASSLLPRGEQFF. The CDR3 bases are TGTGCCAGCAGCTTGTTGCCCCGGGGTGAGCAGTTCTTC. The V gene is TRBV7-2, the J gene TRBJ2-1; a weak D match, TRBD2 (5 bases). The CDR3 contains 13 residues. V was cut by 3 bases and J by 9 bases, with 12 bases left in between. The germline V gene encodes CDR1 SGHTA and CDR2 FQGNSA.

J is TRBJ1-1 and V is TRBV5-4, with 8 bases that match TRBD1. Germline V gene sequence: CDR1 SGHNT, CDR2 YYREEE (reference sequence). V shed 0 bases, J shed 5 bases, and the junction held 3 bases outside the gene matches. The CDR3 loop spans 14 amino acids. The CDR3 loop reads CASSLDRGRTEAFF. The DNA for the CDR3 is TGTGCCAGCAGCTTGGACAGGGGGAGGACTGAAGCTTTCTTT.

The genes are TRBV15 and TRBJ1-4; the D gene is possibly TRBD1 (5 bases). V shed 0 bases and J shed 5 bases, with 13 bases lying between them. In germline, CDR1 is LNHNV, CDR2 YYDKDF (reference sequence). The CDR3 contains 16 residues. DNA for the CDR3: TGTGCCACCAGCAGAGATCACGGGACCAAGAATGAAAAACTGTTTTTT. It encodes CATSRDHGTKNEKLFF. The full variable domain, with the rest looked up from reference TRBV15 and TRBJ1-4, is DAMVIQNPRYQVTQFGKPVTLSCSQTLNHNVMYWYQQKSSQAPKLLFHYYDKDFNNEADTPDNFQSRRPNTSFCFLDIRSPGLGDTAMYLCATSRDHGTKNEKLFFGSGTQLSVL.

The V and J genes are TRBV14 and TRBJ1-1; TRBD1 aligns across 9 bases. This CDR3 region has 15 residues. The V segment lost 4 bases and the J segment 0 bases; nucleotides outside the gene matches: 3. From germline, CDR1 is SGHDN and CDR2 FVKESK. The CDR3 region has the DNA TGTGCCAGCAGCCCTCGGACAGGGGTGAACACTGAAGCTTTCTTT. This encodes CASSPRTGVNTEAFF.

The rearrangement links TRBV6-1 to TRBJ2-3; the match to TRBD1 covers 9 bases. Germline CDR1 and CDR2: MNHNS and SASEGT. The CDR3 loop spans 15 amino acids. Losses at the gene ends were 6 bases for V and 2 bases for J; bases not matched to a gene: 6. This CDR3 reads CASSPGQGFTDTQYF. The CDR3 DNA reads TGTGCCAGCAGCCCGGGACAGGGCTTCACAGATACGCAGTATTTT.

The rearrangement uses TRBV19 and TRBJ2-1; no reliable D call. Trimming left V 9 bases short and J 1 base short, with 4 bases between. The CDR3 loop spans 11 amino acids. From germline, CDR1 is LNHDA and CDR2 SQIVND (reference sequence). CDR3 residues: CASQSYNEQFF. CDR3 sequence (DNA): TGTGCCAGCCAGTCCTACAATGAGCAGTTCTTC.

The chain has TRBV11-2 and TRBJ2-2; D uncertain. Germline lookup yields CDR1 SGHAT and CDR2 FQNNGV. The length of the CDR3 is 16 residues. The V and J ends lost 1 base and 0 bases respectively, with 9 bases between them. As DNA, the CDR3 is TGTGCCAGCAGCTTAGGTGGCACCACGAACACCGGGGAGCTGTTTTTT. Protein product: CASSLGGTTNTGELFF. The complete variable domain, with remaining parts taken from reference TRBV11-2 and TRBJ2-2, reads EAGVAQSPRYKIIEKRQSVAFWCNPISGHATLYWYQQILGQGPKLLIQFQNNGVVDDSQLPKDRFSAERLKGVDSTLKIQPAKLEDSAVYLCASSLGGTTNTGELFFGEGSRLTVL.

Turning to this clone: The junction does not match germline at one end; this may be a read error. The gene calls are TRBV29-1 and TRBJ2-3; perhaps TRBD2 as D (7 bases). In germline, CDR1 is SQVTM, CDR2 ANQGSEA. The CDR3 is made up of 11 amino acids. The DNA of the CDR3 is TGCAGCGTTGAAGAAGGGGGAACTAGCGATTTT. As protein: CSVEEGGTSDF.

The CDR3 sequence: CASSPEQGDETQYF. The CDR3 DNA is TGTGCCAGCAGCCCGGAACAGGGAGACGAGACCCAGTACTTC. This chain uses TRBV5-5 with TRBJ2-5; D may be TRBD1 (6 bases). V was clipped by 4 bases and J by 5 bases, with 15 bases between them. The CDR3 has 14 residues. In germline, CDR1 is SGHKS, CDR2 YYEKEE (reference sequence).

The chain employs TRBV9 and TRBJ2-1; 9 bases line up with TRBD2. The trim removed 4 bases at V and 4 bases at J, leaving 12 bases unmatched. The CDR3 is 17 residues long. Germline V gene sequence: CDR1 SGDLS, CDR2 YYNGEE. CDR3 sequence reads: CASSPINWTSAYNEQFF. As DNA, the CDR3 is TGTGCCAGCAGCCCGATTAATTGGACTAGCGCGTACAATGAGCAGTTCTTC. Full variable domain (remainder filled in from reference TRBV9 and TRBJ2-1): DSGVTQTPKHLITATGQRVTLRCSPRSGDLSVYWYQQSLDQGLQFLIQYYNGEERAKGNILERFSAQQFPDLHSELNLSSLELGDSALYFCASSPINWTSAYNEQFFGPGTRLTVL.

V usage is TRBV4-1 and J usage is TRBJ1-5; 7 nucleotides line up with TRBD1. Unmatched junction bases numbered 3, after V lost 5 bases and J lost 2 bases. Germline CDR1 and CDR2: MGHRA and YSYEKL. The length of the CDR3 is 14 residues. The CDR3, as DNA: TGCGCCAGCAGCTACGACAGGGGCAATCAGCCCCAGCATTTT. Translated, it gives CASSYDRGNQPQHF.

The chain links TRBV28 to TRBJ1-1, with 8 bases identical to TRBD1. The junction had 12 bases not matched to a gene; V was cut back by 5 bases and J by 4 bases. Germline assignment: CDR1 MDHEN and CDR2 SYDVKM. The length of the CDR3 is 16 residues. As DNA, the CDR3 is TGTGCCAGCAGTATCGCGGGACAGGTTCGGAGCACTGAAGCTTTCTTT. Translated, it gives CASSIAGQVRSTEAFF.

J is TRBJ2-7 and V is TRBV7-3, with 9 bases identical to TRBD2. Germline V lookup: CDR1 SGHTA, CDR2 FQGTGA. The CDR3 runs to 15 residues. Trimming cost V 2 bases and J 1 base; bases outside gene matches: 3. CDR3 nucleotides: TGTGCCAGCAGCTTAGGGACTAGCTGGTCCTACGAGCAGTACTTC. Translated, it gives CASSLGTSWSYEQYF.

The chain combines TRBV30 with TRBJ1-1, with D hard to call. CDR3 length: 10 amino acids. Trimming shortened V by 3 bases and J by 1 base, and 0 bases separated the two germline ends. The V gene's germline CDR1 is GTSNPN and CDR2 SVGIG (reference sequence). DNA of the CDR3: TGTGCCTGGAGGAACACTGAAGCTTTCTTT. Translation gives CAWRNTEAFF.

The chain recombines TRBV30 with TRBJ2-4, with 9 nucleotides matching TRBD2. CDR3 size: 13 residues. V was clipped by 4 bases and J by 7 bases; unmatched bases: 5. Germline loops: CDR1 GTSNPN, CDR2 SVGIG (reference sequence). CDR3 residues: CAWNSGGGNIQYF. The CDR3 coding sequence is TGTGCCTGGAATAGCGGGGGAGGGAACATTCAGTACTTC. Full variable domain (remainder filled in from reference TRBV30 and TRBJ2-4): SQTIHQWPATLVQPVGSPLSLECTVEGTSNPNLYWYRQAAGRGLQLLFYSVGIGQISSEVPQNLSASRPQDRQFILSSKKLLLSDSGFYLCAWNSGGGNIQYFGAGTRLSVL.

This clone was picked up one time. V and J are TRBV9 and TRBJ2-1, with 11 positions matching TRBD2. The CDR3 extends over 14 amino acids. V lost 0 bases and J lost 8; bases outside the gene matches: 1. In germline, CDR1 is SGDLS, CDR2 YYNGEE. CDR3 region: CASSVGLAGHEQFF. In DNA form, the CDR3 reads TGTGCCAGCAGCGTAGGACTAGCGGGACATGAGCAGTTCTTC.

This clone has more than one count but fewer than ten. CDR3 nucleotides: TGTGCCTGGACGAGTTCTGGGGATGGCTACACCTTC. Protein: CAWTSSGDGYTF. The chain employs TRBV30 and TRBJ1-2; no reliable D call. The germline V gene encodes CDR1 GTSNPN and CDR2 SVGIG (reference sequence). This CDR3 has 12 residues. V was shortened by 4 bases and J by 6 bases, with 12 bases between the two germline ends.